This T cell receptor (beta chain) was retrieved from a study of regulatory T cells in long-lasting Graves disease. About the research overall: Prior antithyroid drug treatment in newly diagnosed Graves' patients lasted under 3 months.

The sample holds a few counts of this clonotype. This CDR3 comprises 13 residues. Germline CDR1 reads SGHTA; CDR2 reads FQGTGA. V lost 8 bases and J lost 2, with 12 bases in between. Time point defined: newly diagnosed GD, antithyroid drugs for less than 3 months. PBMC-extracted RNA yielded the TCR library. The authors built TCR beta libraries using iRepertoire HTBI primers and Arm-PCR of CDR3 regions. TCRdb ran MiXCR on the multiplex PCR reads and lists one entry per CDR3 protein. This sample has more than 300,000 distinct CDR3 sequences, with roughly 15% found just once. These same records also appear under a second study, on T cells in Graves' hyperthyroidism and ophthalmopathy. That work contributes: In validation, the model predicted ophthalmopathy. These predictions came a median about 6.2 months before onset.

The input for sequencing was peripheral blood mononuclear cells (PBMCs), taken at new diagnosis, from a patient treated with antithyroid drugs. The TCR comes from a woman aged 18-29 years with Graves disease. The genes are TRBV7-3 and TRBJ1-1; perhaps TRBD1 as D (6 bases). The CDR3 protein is CASGEQGNTEAFF. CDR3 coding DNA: TGTGCCAGCGGTGAACAGGGCAACACTGAAGCTTTCTTT. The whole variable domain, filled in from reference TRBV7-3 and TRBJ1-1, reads GAGVSQTPSNKVTEKGKYVELRCDPISGHTALYWYRQSLGQGPEFLIYFQGTGAADDSGLPNDRFFAVRPEGSVSTLKIQRTERGDSAVYLCASGEQGNTEAFFGQGTRLTVV.